This TCR beta chain was recovered during a study of control samples from healthy donors and cancer patients. Germline V gene data show CDR1 as MRHNA and CDR2 as SNTAGT. The junction had 4 bases not matched to a gene; V was cut back by 0 bases and J by 1 base. CDR3 length equals 16 residues. Generated by immunoSEQ multiplex PCR, the TCRdb table keeps only in-frame clones and is missing some. Of 90,000 to 100,000 clones in the sample, approximately 80% were seen once. The gene calls are TRBV6-4 and TRBJ1-1; TRBD1 matches 8 bases. Material: blood. This receptor was identified in a woman aged 25 to 39 in good health. CDR3 DNA sequence: TGTGCCAGCAGTGACTCCCCAGGACAGGGGAACACTGAAGCTTTCTTT. Encoded protein: CASSDSPGQGNTEAFF.